This record covers a single T cell receptor (beta chain). Using immunoSEQ multiplex PCR, the repertoire was profiled, and TCRdb retains in-frame clones only, with some absent. In the table there are under 250,000 clones, around 87% of which are singletons. The record originates from a study of cytomegalovirus exposure and HLA in healthy donors. CDR3 size: 16 residues. Trimming cost V 3 bases and J 4 bases; bases outside gene matches: 10. Germline CDR1 SGDLS, CDR2 YYNGEE. The donors were members of the validation cohort comprising about 130 subjects, separate from the roughly 690-subject first cohort. Sequencing was carried out using PBMCs. The clonotype was recovered from a woman aged 18-29 years in good health and CMV-seropositive. J is TRBJ2-5 and V is TRBV9, with 9 bases matching TRBD1. The CDR3 spells CASSGQTGGTTETQYF. Here the CDR3 DNA reads TGTGCCAGCAGCGGACAGACAGGGGGGACTACAGAGACCCAGTACTTC. Looking up the rest from reference TRBV9 and TRBJ2-5 gives the full variable domain: DSGVTQTPKHLITATGQRVTLRCSPRSGDLSVYWYQQSLDQGLQFLIQYYNGEERAKGNILERFSAQQFPDLHSELNLSSLELGDSALYFCASSGQTGGTTETQYFGPGTRLLVL.